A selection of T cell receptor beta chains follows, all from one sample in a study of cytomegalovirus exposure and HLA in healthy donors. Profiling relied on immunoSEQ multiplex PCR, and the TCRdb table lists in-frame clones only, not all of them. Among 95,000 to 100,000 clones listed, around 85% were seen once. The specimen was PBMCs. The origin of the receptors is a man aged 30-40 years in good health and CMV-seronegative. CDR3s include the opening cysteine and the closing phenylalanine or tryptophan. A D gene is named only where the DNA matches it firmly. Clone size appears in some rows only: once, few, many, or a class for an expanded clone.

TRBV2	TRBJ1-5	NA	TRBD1	CASSWDSGNQPQHF	TGTGCCAGCAGTTGGGACAGCGGCAATCAGCCCCAGCATTTT
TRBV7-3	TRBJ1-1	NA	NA	CASRSDRGGNTEAFF	TGTGCCAGCAGATCCGACCGGGGGGGGAACACTGAAGCTTTCTTT
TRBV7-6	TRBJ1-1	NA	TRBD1	CASSLQGDTEAFF	TGTGCCAGCAGCTTACAGGGGGACACTGAAGCTTTCTTT
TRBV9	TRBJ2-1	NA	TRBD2	CASSVGTRGYNEQFF	TGTGCCAGCAGCGTCGGGACTAGGGGGTACAATGAGCAGTTCTTC
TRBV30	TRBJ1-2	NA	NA	CAWTGGNYGYTF	TGTGCCTGGACTGGGGGGAACTATGGCTACACCTTC
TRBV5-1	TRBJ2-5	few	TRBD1	CASSFGQGRETQYF	TGCGCCAGCAGCTTCGGACAGGGACGAGAGACCCAGTACTTC
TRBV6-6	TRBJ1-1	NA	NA	CASSYSSTNTEAFF	TGTGCCAGCAGTTACTCATCGACAAACACTGAAGCTTTCTTT
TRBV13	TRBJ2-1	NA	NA	CASHYERVSYNEQFF	TGTGCCAGCCATTACGAGCGGGTTTCCTACAATGAGCAGTTCTTC
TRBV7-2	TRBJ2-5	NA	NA	CASSFSEETQYF	TGTGCCAGCAGCTTCTCCGAGGAGACCCAGTACTTC
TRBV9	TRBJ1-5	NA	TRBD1	CASSVGQGDTEPQHF	TGTGCCAGCAGCGTCGGACAGGGCGATACGGAGCCCCAGCATTTT
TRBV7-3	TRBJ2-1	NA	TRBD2	CASSSGLAGAHNEQFF	TGTGCCAGCAGCAGTGGACTAGCGGGAGCTCACAATGAGCAGTTCTTC
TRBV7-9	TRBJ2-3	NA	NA	CASSLVRADTQYF	TGTGCCAGCAGCTTAGTCAGGGCCGATACGCAGTATTTT
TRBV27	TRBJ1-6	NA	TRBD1	CASSPDRARRSPLHF	TGTGCCAGCAGTCCCGACAGGGCGCGGAGGTCACCCCTCCACTTT
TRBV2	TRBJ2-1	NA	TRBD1	CASSETGQARWPSYNEQFF	TGTGCCAGCAGTGAGACCGGACAGGCCCGGTGGCCTTCCTACAATGAGCAGTTCTTC
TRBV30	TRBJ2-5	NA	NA	CAWSPTRNSFETQYF	TGTGCCTGGAGTCCTACTAGAAATTCTTTTGAGACCCAGTACTTC
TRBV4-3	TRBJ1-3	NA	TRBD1	CASSPDRGTGNTIYF	TGCGCCAGCAGCCCTGACAGGGGAACAGGAAACACCATATATTTT
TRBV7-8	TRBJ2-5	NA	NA	CASSLDRQRTQYF	TGTGCCAGCAGCTTGGACAGACAAAGGACCCAGTACTTC
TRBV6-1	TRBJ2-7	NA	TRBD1	CASSEGRKGTVSYEQYF	TGTGCCAGCAGTGAAGGGCGCAAGGGGACAGTCTCCTACGAGCAGTACTTC
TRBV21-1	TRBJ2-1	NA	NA	CASSQGGLQGRSYNEQFF	TGTGCCAGCAGCCAAGGGGGTCTACAGGGCCGCTCCTACAATGAGCAGTTCTTC
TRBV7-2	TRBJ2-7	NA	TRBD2	CASSRTSGGNYEQYF	TGTGCCAGCAGCCGGACTAGCGGGGGAAACTACGAGCAGTACTTC
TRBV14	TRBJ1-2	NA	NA	CASRSTASMGYTF	TGTGCCAGCAGATCTACAGCCTCCATGGGCTACACCTTC
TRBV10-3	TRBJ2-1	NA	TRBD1	CAISSRQGGMNEQFF	TGTGCCATCAGTTCTAGACAGGGGGGTATGAATGAGCAGTTCTTC
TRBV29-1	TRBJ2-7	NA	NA	CSVEDGASEGYEQYF	TGCAGCGTTGAAGATGGGGCCTCGGAAGGCTACGAGCAGTACTTC
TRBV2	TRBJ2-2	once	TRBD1	CASRSGTGISTGELFF	TGTGCCAGCAGGAGCGGGACAGGGATTAGTACCGGGGAGCTGTTTTTT
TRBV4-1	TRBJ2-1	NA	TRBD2	CASSPEEGLAGNEQFF	TGCGCCAGCAGCCCTGAGGAGGGACTAGCGGGTAATGAGCAGTTCTTC
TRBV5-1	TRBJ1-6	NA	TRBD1	CASSFNRGSYNSPLHF	TGCGCCAGCAGCTTCAACAGGGGCTCCTATAATTCACCCCTCCACTTT
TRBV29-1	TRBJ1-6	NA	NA	CSVAAGPNSPLHF	TGCAGCGTTGCTGCAGGGCCCAATTCACCCCTCCACTTT
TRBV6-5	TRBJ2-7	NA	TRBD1	CASSYSPGGEQYF	TGTGCCAGCAGTTACTCGCCAGGGGGCGAGCAGTACTTC
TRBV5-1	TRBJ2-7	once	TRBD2	CASRRTGGDSYEQYF	TGCGCCAGCAGACGGACGGGAGGGGACTCCTACGAGCAGTACTTC
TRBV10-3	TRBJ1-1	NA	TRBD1	CAISRTDRAETEAFF	TGTGCCATCAGCCGCACGGACAGGGCGGAGACTGAAGCTTTCTTT
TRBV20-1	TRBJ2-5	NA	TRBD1	CSVQGLGTQYF	TGCAGTGTACAGGGGTTGGGGACCCAGTACTTC
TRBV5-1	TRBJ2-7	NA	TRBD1	CASSLAVDRGYEQYF	TGCGCCAGCAGCTTGGCCGTGGACAGGGGCTACGAGCAGTACTTC
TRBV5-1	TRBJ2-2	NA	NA	CASSQGVGPNTGELFF	TGCGCCAGCAGCCAAGGGGTGGGCCCAAACACCGGGGAGCTGTTTTTT
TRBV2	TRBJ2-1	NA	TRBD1	CASSGQGISYNEQFF	TGTGCCAGCAGCGGACAGGGCATCAGTTACAATGAGCAGTTCTTC
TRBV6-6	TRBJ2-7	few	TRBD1	CATLTGSEQYF	TGTGCCACCCTGACAGGGAGCGAGCAGTACTTC
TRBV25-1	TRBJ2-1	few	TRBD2	CASSEFRGRGVEQFF	TGTGCCAGCAGTGAATTTCGCGGGAGAGGCGTTGAGCAGTTCTTC
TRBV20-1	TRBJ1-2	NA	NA	CSASGHGGYTF	TGCAGTGCCTCTGGACACGGTGGCTACACCTTC
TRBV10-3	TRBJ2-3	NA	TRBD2	CAISAGTKVDTQYF	TGTGCCATCAGTGCGGGGACTAAAGTGGATACGCAGTATTTT
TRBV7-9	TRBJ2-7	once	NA	CASSLGGYYEQYF	TGTGCCAGCAGCTTAGGAGGTTACTACGAGCAGTACTTC